The 25 T cell receptor beta chains below come from one sample, sequenced in a study of blood T cell repertoires in COVID-19. TCRdb keeps only in-frame clones here, not all; method: immunoSEQ multiplex PCR. The sample lists some 290,000 clones, 90% to 95% occurring once. The specimen was PBMCs or T cells enriched from blood (not recorded which). The receptors shown here come from a woman aged 30 to 39 who had been exposed to COVID-19.

This clone was detected once. This chain connects TRBV24-1 to TRBJ2-1, with 8 bases lining up with TRBD2. The CDR3 extends over 14 amino acids. The germline V gene has CDR1 KGHDR and CDR2 SFDVKD. The J segment lost 5 bases and the V segment lost 5 bases, leaving 4 bases of the junction unmatched. The CDR3 reads CATSGGTRDNEQFF. CDR3 coding DNA: TGTGCCACCAGTGGTGGGACTAGAGACAATGAGCAGTTCTTC.

This chain joins TRBV14 and TRBJ2-7; TRBD2 aligns across 10 bases. CDR3 size: 15 residues. The germline CDR1 and CDR2 sequences are SGHDN and FVKESK. Losses at the gene ends were 1 base for V and 2 bases for J; bases not matched to a gene: 2. The CDR3 reads CASSQGSGGAYEQYF. The DNA of the CDR3 is TGTGCCAGCAGCCAAGGGAGCGGGGGGGCCTACGAGCAGTACTTC.

The V call is TRBV6-6, the J call TRBJ1-5; no clear D gene. The CDR3 is 12 residues long. Trimming took 7 bases from V and 5 from J, leaving 9 bases between them. Germline V CDR1 and CDR2: MNHNY, SVGAGI (reference sequence). CDR3 coding DNA: TGTGCCAGCAATCTCGGGGATCAGCCCCAGCATTTT. Translating gives CASNLGDQPQHF.

V usage is TRBV9 and J usage is TRBJ1-3; D gene ambiguous. The germline gives CDR1 SGDLS, CDR2 YYNGEE. The CDR3 has 14 amino acids. The V end lost 4 bases, the J end lost 2 bases, and 10 bases lay between the germline ends. Here the CDR3 DNA reads TGTGCCAGCAGCCCTTGGGCCCCTGGAAACACCATATATTTT. It translates to CASSPWAPGNTIYF.

This rearrangement joins TRBV19 to TRBJ1-4; D possibly corresponds to TRBD1 (5 bases). This CDR3 contains 16 residues. Germline V lookup: CDR1 LNHDA, CDR2 SQIVND (reference sequence). The V gene lost 3 bases and the J gene lost 0 bases, with 11 bases spanning the gap. The CDR3 sequence is CASSIRAGTTNEKLFF. The CDR3 DNA is TGTGCCAGTAGTATTAGGGCAGGGACAACTAATGAAAAACTGTTTTTT.

J is TRBJ1-2 and V is TRBV5-6; 9 bases are a match to TRBD1. Germline-derived CDR1 and CDR2 are SGHDT and YYEEEE. The CDR3 sequence is 13 residues long. The ends lost 2 bases at V and 8 bases at J; junction bases unmatched: 4. The CDR3 region has the DNA TGTGCCAGCAGCTTCGGACAGGGGAGGGGCTACACCTTC. Translation gives CASSFGQGRGYTF.

J is TRBJ1-5 and V is TRBV11-3, with TRBD1 matching over 9 bases. The CDR3 extends over 19 amino acids. J was trimmed by 0 bases and V by 1 base; bases with no gene match: 10. CDR1 and CDR2 (germline): SGHNT, YENEEA. The CDR3 spells CASSLGGGHRGPSNQPQHF. CDR3 in DNA: TGTGCCAGCAGCTTAGGCGGGGGGCACAGGGGGCCTAGCAATCAGCCCCAGCATTTT.

V usage is TRBV11-3 and J usage is TRBJ2-5, with 12 positions matching TRBD2. There are 20 residues in the CDR3. With V trimmed by 0 bases and J by 0 bases, 11 bases remained unmatched. Germline values: CDR1 SGHNT, CDR2 YENEEA. DNA of the CDR3: TGTGCCAGCAGCTTAGACGGGGAATCGACTAGCGGGGGATACCAAGAGACCCAGTACTTC. Protein sequence: CASSLDGESTSGGYQETQYF.

Only one count was recorded for this clone. The V call is TRBV29-1, the J call TRBJ1-1, with TRBD1 identical over 7 bases. Germline CDR1 is SQVTM and CDR2 is ANQGSEA. CDR3 length: 13 residues. V gave up 6 bases and J gave up 0 bases; unmatched junction bases: 4. The CDR3 loop reads CSVQGLMNTEAFF. The CDR3 DNA sequence: TGCAGCGTACAGGGGTTAATGAACACTGAAGCTTTCTTT.

V usage is TRBV5-5 and J usage is TRBJ1-2, with 9 positions matching TRBD1. There are 13 residues in the CDR3. Looked up from germline, CDR1 is SGHKS and CDR2 is YYEKEE (reference sequence). V dropped 3 bases and J dropped 8; count of bases not matched to a gene: 5. Here the CDR3 DNA reads TGTGCCAGCAGCTCGACAGGGGGTAGGGGCTACACCTTC. This translates into CASSSTGGRGYTF.

As regards this clone: Other DNA sequences within the sample encode an identical CDR3. CDR3 DNA: TGCGCCAGCAGCTTGGGGCAAGGGGGTTCCTACGAGCAGTACTTC. It yields the protein CASSLGQGGSYEQYF. The chain recombines TRBV5-1 with TRBJ2-7; possible D gene TRBD1, 6 bases. The V gene's germline CDR1 is SGHRS and CDR2 YFSETQ. Deletions cut 0 bases from V and 1 base from J, with 11 bases between. The CDR3 contains 15 residues. The full variable domain, in which reference TRBV5-1 and TRBJ2-7 provide the parts outside the CDR3, is KAGVTQTPRYLIKTRGQQVTLSCSPISGHRSVSWYQQTPGQGLQFLFEYFSETQRNKGNFPGRFSGRQFSNSRSEMNVSTLELGDSALYLCASSLGQGGSYEQYFGPGTRLTVT.

The V and J genes are TRBV6-5 and TRBJ2-7; 7 nucleotides line up with TRBD1. Germline V CDR1 and CDR2: MNHEY, SVGAGI. V lost 8 bases and J lost 0; bases outside the gene matches: 4. There are 13 residues in the CDR3. The CDR3 spells CASWTGASYEQYF. For the CDR3, the DNA is TGTGCCAGCTGGACAGGAGCCTCCTACGAGCAGTACTTC.

V usage is TRBV27 and J usage is TRBJ1-2; TRBD1 agrees at 9 bases. The CDR3 sequence is 14 residues long. J gave up 8 bases and V 4 bases, and 8 bases lay outside the gene matches. Germline CDR1 and CDR2: MNHEY and SMNVEV (reference sequence). The CDR3 loop is CASSSRTGEKGYTF. The CDR3 bases are TGTGCCAGCAGTTCTCGGACAGGGGAGAAAGGCTACACCTTC.

The genes are TRBV19 and TRBJ1-2; D gene ambiguous. Germline CDR1 is LNHDA and CDR2 is SQIVND (reference sequence). The V end lost 10 bases, the J end lost 2 bases, and 8 bases lay between the germline ends. This CDR3 spans 11 amino acids. CDR3 residues: CATQINYGYTF. The DNA for the CDR3 is TGTGCCACGCAGATCAACTATGGCTACACCTTC. The full variable domain, rest sourced from reference TRBV19 and TRBJ1-2, is DGGITQSPKYLFRKEGQNVTLSCEQNLNHDAMYWYRQDPGQGLRLIYYSQIVNDFQKGDIAEGYSVSREKKESFPLTVTSAQKNPTAFYLCATQINYGYTFGSGTRLTVV.

V usage is TRBV7-2 and J usage is TRBJ1-5; TRBD1 is a possible D gene (6 bases). The germline V gene has CDR1 SGHTA and CDR2 FQGNSA. This CDR3 region has 18 residues. With 2 bases removed from V and 1 base from J, the gap between germline ends came to 18 bases. CDR3 nucleotide sequence: TGTGCCAGCAGCTTAACAGGGACCCCCATGTCGAGCAATCAGCCCCAGCATTTT. Its protein product is CASSLTGTPMSSNQPQHF.

The V gene is TRBV29-1, the J gene TRBJ2-3; D unresolved. Per germline, CDR1 SQVTM and CDR2 ANQGSEA. This CDR3 contains 13 residues. Trimming took off 6 bases at V and 2 bases at J, with 12 bases between the two ends. The DNA for the CDR3 is TGCAGCGTAGCCACTAAGGTCACAGATACGCAGTATTTT. Its translation: CSVATKVTDTQYF.

The chain carries TRBV10-3 and TRBJ1-1; TRBD1 agrees at 8 bases. CDR1 and CDR2 from the germline V gene are ENHRY and SYGVKD. The CDR3 has 16 residues. J gave up 3 bases and V 5 bases, and 11 bases lay outside the gene matches. The CDR3 is CAISSSRGRGDTEAFF. The CDR3 nucleotides are TGTGCCATCAGTTCGAGCAGGGGGCGCGGGGACACTGAAGCTTTCTTT.

The chain joins TRBV5-1 to TRBJ2-7; 8 bases align to TRBD2. Trimming took 0 bases from V and 1 from J; bases not matched to a gene: 6. Germline V gene sequence: CDR1 SGHRS, CDR2 YFSETQ. The CDR3 length is 16 residues. The CDR3 reads CASSLGAGGRSYEQYF. CDR3 nucleotides: TGCGCCAGCAGCTTGGGCGCGGGGGGCCGTTCCTACGAGCAGTACTTC.

This chain links TRBV5-1 with TRBJ2-1; 12 nucleotides match TRBD2. CDR3 length equals 20 residues. J lost 8 bases, V lost 4 bases, and 22 bases had no gene match. Germline CDR1 SGHRS, CDR2 YFSETQ. In DNA, the CDR3 is TGCGCCAGCAGCAGGTCGGGCCTCGAACGCCTAGCGGGGGGGCACGATGAGCAGTTCTTC. Amino acid sequence: CASSRSGLERLAGGHDEQFF. Based on the CDR3 plus reference TRBV5-1 and TRBJ2-1, the full variable domain is KAGVTQTPRYLIKTRGQQVTLSCSPISGHRSVSWYQQTPGQGLQFLFEYFSETQRNKGNFPGRFSGRQFSNSRSEMNVSTLELGDSALYLCASSRSGLERLAGGHDEQFFGPGTRLTVL.

The CDR3 sequence: CATSTRLAGLGEQYF. The CDR3 DNA is TGTGCCACCAGCACCCGACTAGCGGGGCTAGGGGAGCAGTACTTC. This chain joins TRBV15 and TRBJ2-7, with 11 bases fitting TRBD2. Looked up from germline, CDR1 is LNHNV and CDR2 is YYDKDF (reference sequence). V lost 4 bases to trimming and J lost 7 bases; unmatched junction nucleotides: 9. The CDR3 spans 15 residues.

The chain links TRBV27 to TRBJ2-7, with D uncertain. CDR1 MNHEY and CDR2 SMNVEV come from the germline V gene (reference sequence). V lost 4 bases and J lost 0, with 7 bases in between. The CDR3 consists of 13 residues. In DNA form, the CDR3 reads TGTGCCAGCAGTTCGGTGGTCTCCTACGAGCAGTACTTC. This gives the protein CASSSVVSYEQYF.

This clone showed up just once. The CDR3 sequence is CASSYLQGGNNEQFF. The CDR3 nucleotides read TGTGCCAGCAGTTATCTACAGGGGGGAAACAATGAGCAGTTCTTC. The V gene is TRBV6-5, the J gene TRBJ2-1, with TRBD1 matching over 8 bases. J lost 5 bases, V lost 3 bases, and 6 bases had no gene match. The CDR3 is 15 residues long. CDR1 MNHEY and CDR2 SVGAGI come from the germline V gene.

In its sample, this clone was seen a few times. The chain combines TRBV2 with TRBJ1-4; no reliable D call. Trimming removed 6 bases from V and 3 bases from J, with 11 bases in between. Germline lookup yields CDR1 SNHLY and CDR2 FYNNEI. CDR3 length: 14 residues. The chain's CDR3 is CASRLSLANEKLFF. The CDR3 bases are TGTGCCAGCAGATTGAGTCTCGCTAATGAAAAACTGTTTTTT.

The chain carries TRBV4-1 and TRBJ2-7; D is uncertain. Germline CDR1 and CDR2: MGHRA and YSYEKL. V was trimmed by 3 bases and J by 6 bases, leaving 18 bases between them. The CDR3 length is 15 residues. This CDR3 reads CASSQAPDPSGEQYF. The CDR3 DNA reads as TGCGCCAGCAGCCAGGCGCCTGATCCCTCGGGCGAGCAGTACTTC.

V is TRBV3-1 (or the pseudogene TRBV3-2) and J is TRBJ2-3; 12 bases match TRBD2. The ends lost 3 bases at V and 3 bases at J; junction bases unmatched: 1. CDR1 is LGHDT, CDR2 YNNKEL, per germline (reference sequence). The CDR3 spans 15 residues. CDR3 loop: CASSHLAGGTDTQYF. In nucleotides, the CDR3 is TGTGCCAGCAGCCACCTAGCGGGGGGGACAGATACGCAGTATTTT.